This T cell receptor beta chain derives from a study of PD-1 blockade in classical Hodgkin lymphoma. The time point: cycle 4 day 1 (C4D1), after 5 to 7 weeks of nivolumab. Each patient experienced a relapse that followed autologous stem cell transplantation, and brentuximab vedotin exposure varied. Germline CDR1 MGHRA, CDR2 YSYEKL. This CDR3 has 14 amino acids. V was trimmed by 0 bases and J by 3 bases, leaving 7 bases between them. With regard to this clone: What it binds is unknown.

General observations from the study: In CD4+ cells, TCR diversity went up significantly by C4D1, but in CD8+ cells it did not. Relapsed/refractory patients reportedly had lower baseline diversity than newly diagnosed patients.

Clones were read by immunoSEQ multiplex PCR, and TCRdb kept only the in-frame ones, dropping some. The table shows some 100,000 clones, with about 92% occurring only once. The rearrangement uses TRBV4-1 and TRBJ2-3; D unresolved. This specimen was peripheral blood mononuclear cells (PBMCs), taken before the fourth cycle of nivolumab. This sequence originates from a human donor with classical Hodgkin lymphoma. CDR3 nucleotides: TGCGCCAGCAGCCAAGATCGTGGGACAGATACGCAGTATTTT. Translating gives CASSQDRGTDTQYF.